A selection of T cell receptor beta chains follows, all from one sample in a study of blood T cell repertoires in COVID-19. The assay was immunoSEQ multiplex PCR, and TCRdb's table has in-frame clones only and misses some. Counted here are about 190,000 clones, approximately 82% occurring once; the ten biggest clones make up around 15%. The specimen was PBMCs or T cells enriched from blood (not recorded which). The receptors derive from a woman between 50 and 59 years old who had recovered from COVID-19. CDR3s include the opening cysteine and the closing phenylalanine or tryptophan. Each record gives: CDR3 DNA, CDR3 protein, J gene, clone size, D gene, V gene. The D gene is left open where the match is weak. Clone size is stated in some rows and not others, as once, few, many or a class when expanded.

DNA: TGTGCCAGCAGCTCCCAGTCCAATGGTACTGAAGCTTTCTTT
CDR3: CASSSQSNGTEAFF
J: TRBJ1-1
size: -
D: -
V: TRBV21-1

DNA: TGTGCCAGCAGTGAATCGGGGGGACACGGCTACACCTTC
CDR3: CASSESGGHGYTF
J: TRBJ1-2
size: -
D: -
V: TRBV2

DNA: TGTGCCAGTAGTCCTGGGACAGCGGGCCAGCCCCAGCATTTT
CDR3: CASSPGTAGQPQHF
J: TRBJ1-5
size: -
D: TRBD1
V: TRBV19

DNA: TGTGCCAGCAGTGATGCGGGGGATAGCAATCAGCCCCAGCATTTT
CDR3: CASSDAGDSNQPQHF
J: TRBJ1-5
size: once
D: -
V: TRBV6-1

DNA: TGTGCCAGCAGTAAGGGAGGCCCCACAGATACGCAGTATTTT
CDR3: CASSKGGPTDTQYF
J: TRBJ2-3
size: -
D: -
V: TRBV28

DNA: TGTGCCAGCAATCCGGAAGCGGGGGATACGCAGTATTTT
CDR3: CASNPEAGDTQYF
J: TRBJ2-3
size: -
D: TRBD2
V: TRBV2

DNA: TGTGCCAGCAGCCCCGGACAGCAGAAAGAGACCCAGTACTTC
CDR3: CASSPGQQKETQYF
J: TRBJ2-5
size: -
D: -
V: TRBV11-3

DNA: TGTGCCAGCAGTAAACTAGCGGGAGAAAGGTACGAGCAGTACTTC
CDR3: CASSKLAGERYEQYF
J: TRBJ2-7
size: -
D: TRBD2
V: TRBV28

DNA: TGTGCCAGCAGCTTCGATTACCCTAGCGGCTACTCCTACAATGAGCAGTTCTTC
CDR3: CASSFDYPSGYSYNEQFF
J: TRBJ2-1
size: -
D: TRBD2
V: TRBV7-6

DNA: TGTGCCAGCGCCCGCGGGAAGCCATTCCTTAATGAGCAGTTCTTC
CDR3: CASARGKPFLNEQFF
J: TRBJ2-1
size: -
D: -
V: TRBV7-9

DNA: TGTGCCAGCAGTGCTGACAGTCACTCCTATAATTCACCCCTCCACTTT
CDR3: CASSADSHSYNSPLHF
J: TRBJ1-6
size: -
D: -
V: TRBV6-1

DNA: TGTGCCAGCAGCTCTATTTGGGTCCAGCGAACCACCTACGAGCAGTACTTC
CDR3: CASSSIWVQRTTYEQYF
J: TRBJ2-7
size: -
D: -
V: TRBV11-2

DNA: TGTGCCAGCTCACCACCGGAAACTAAACAGGTCTGGAATGAGCAGTTCTTC
CDR3: CASSPPETKQVWNEQFF
J: TRBJ2-1
size: -
D: -
V: TRBV18

DNA: TGTGCCACCCAAACACAATCGGGGGAAAAACTGTTTTTT
CDR3: CATQTQSGEKLFF
J: TRBJ1-4
size: -
D: -
V: TRBV24-1

DNA: TGTGCCATCAGTGAGTCAACGGGAACCCCAATTCTGTTTTTT
CDR3: CAISESTGTPILFF
J: TRBJ2-2
size: -
D: -
V: TRBV10-3

DNA: TGTGCCAGCAGCTCGGTCTCAGATACGCAGTATTTT
CDR3: CASSSVSDTQYF
J: TRBJ2-3
size: few
D: -
V: TRBV7-9